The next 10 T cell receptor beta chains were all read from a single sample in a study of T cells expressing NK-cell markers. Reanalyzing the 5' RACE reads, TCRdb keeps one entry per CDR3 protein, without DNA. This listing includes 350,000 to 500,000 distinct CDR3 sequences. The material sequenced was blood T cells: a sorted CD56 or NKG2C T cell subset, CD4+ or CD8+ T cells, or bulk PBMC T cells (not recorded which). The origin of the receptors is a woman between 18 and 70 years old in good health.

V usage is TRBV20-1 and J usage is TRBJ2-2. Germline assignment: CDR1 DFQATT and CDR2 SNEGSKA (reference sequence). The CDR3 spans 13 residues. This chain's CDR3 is CSARDTLAGELFF.

This CDR3 reads CASSLGGGMHTQYF. V usage is TRBV7-6 and J usage is TRBJ2-3; with no DNA, the TCRdb D assignment of TRBD1 cannot be verified. The CDR3 runs 14 residues. CDR1 is SGHVS and CDR2 is FNYEAQ in the germline V gene.

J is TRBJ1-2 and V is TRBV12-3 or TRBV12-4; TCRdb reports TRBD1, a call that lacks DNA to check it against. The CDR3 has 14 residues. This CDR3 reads CASSLGGPTYGYTF.

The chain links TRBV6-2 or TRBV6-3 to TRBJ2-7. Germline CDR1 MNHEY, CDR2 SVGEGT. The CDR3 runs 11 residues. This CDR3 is CASSYSLEQYF.

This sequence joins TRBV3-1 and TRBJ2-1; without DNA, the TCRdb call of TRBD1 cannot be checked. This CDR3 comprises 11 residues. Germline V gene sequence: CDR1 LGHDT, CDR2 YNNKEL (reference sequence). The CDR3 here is CASSNPGQGSF.

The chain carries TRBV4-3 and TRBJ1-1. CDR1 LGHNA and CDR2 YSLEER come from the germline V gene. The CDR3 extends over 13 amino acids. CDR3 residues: CASSQGEGTEAFF.

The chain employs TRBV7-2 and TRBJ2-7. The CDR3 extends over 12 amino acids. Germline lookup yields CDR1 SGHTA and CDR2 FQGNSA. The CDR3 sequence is CASSLWAAEQYF.

CDR3 region: CASGKQANSGNTIYF. The chain recombines TRBV6-2 or TRBV6-3 with TRBJ1-3; TCRdb's assignment of TRBD1 cannot be checked, as there is no DNA. Germline V lookup: CDR1 MNHEY, CDR2 SVGEGT. The CDR3 totals 15 residues.

This CDR3 is CASSWVAKNIQYF. The chain links TRBV11-2 to TRBJ2-4. The CDR3 totals 13 residues. Germline V gene data show CDR1 as SGHAT and CDR2 as FQNNGV.

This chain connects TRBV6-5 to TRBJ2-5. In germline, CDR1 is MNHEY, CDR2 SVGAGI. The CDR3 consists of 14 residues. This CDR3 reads CASSYSDLGETQYF.